The 3 T cell receptor beta chains reported below all come from one sample, sequenced in a study of T cells expressing NK-cell markers. TCRdb reprocessed the 5' RACE reads and keeps a single row for each CDR3 protein, giving no DNA. Its listing shows over 350,000 distinct CDR3 sequences. Source material: blood T cells: a sorted CD56 or NKG2C T cell subset, CD4+ or CD8+ T cells, or bulk PBMC T cells (not recorded which). These receptors originate from a woman between 50 and 59 years old in good health.

The chain combines TRBV5-1 with TRBJ2-1. The CDR3 has 14 amino acids. CDR1 is SGHRS, CDR2 YFSETQ, per germline. The CDR3 sequence: CASSRVDASNEQFF. Drawing the rest from reference TRBV5-1 and TRBJ2-1, the complete variable domain is KAGVTQTPRYLIKTRGQQVTLSCSPISGHRSVSWYQQTPGQGLQFLFEYFSETQRNKGNFPGRFSGRQFSNSRSEMNVSTLELGDSALYLCASSRVDASNEQFFGPGTRLTVL.

CDR3 residues: CAISERPGISEKLFF. The J gene is TRBJ1-4, the V gene TRBV10-3. Germline values: CDR1 ENHRY, CDR2 SYGVKD. The CDR3 spans 15 residues.

The rearrangement uses TRBV24-1 and TRBJ2-3; TCRdb's D gene call, TRBD2, goes unchecked for lack of DNA. From germline, CDR1 is KGHDR and CDR2 SFDVKD. The CDR3 length is 15 residues. CDR3 sequence reads: CATSAATSVTDTQYF.